A selection of T cell receptor beta chains follows, all from one sample in a study of T cell changes during pregnancy in multiple sclerosis. Data came from immunoSEQ multiplex PCR; TCRdb stores just in-frame clones and leaves some out. The profile shows around 40,000 clones, about 93% of them singletons. The material was CD4+ T cells from peripheral blood mononuclear cells, obtained in the third trimester of pregnancy. These receptors all come from a female donor with multiple sclerosis, enrolled in a pregnancy study. The CDR3 runs from the conserved cysteine through the conserved F or W. D genes are given only for firm matches. Size is omitted from some rows. Given values are once, few, many or a class for expanded clones.

D: .
V: TRBV18
size: .
J: TRBJ1-5
CDR3: CASSPLARDQPQHF
DNA: TGTGCCAGCTCACCACTGGCCAGGGATCAGCCCCAGCATTTT

D: TRBD1
V: TRBV5-1
size: few
J: TRBJ2-7
CDR3: CASELTGTGSGEQYF
DNA: TGCGCCAGCGAACTCACCGGGACAGGTTCAGGCGAGCAGTACTTC

D: .
V: TRBV4-3
size: .
J: TRBJ1-6
CDR3: CASSLTRGMFSSRSPLHF
DNA: TGCGCCAGCAGCCTTACGAGGGGGATGTTCTCCTCGCGTTCACCCCTCCACTTT

D: .
V: TRBV7-8
size: .
J: TRBJ1-2
CDR3: CASSPGLPYGYTF
DNA: TGTGCCAGCAGCCCAGGTCTCCCCTATGGCTACACCTTC

D: TRBD2
V: TRBV6-4
size: .
J: TRBJ2-1
CDR3: CASSEIAGGVPNEQFF
DNA: TGTGCCAGCAGTGAAATAGCGGGGGGGGTACCCAATGAGCAGTTCTTC

D: TRBD1
V: TRBV12-5
size: .
J: TRBJ1-3
CDR3: CASGLVLQSTGSGDTIYF
DNA: TGTGCTAGTGGTTTGGTTCTACAATCGACAGGGTCTGGAGACACCATATATTTT

D: .
V: TRBV4-3
size: .
J: TRBJ2-7
CDR3: CASSLSLSSYEQYF
DNA: TGCGCCAGCAGTCTGTCACTTAGCTCCTACGAGCAGTACTTC

D: TRBD2
V: TRBV4-2
size: once
J: TRBJ2-1
CDR3: CASSQDLGLAGVNEQFF
DNA: TGTGCCAGCAGCCAAGATCTAGGGCTAGCGGGAGTGAATGAGCAGTTCTTC

D: TRBD2
V: TRBV7-3
size: .
J: TRBJ2-1
CDR3: CASSLSGGPPYNEQFF
DNA: TGTGCCAGCAGTCTTAGCGGGGGGCCTCCCTACAATGAGCAGTTCTTC

D: .
V: TRBV30
size: .
J: TRBJ2-5
CDR3: CAWSVGGVQETQYF
DNA: TGTGCCTGGAGTGTAGGGGGGGTCCAAGAGACCCAGTACTTC

D: .
V: TRBV5-4
size: .
J: TRBJ2-4
CDR3: CASSAEDGWGDIQYF
DNA: TGTGCCAGCAGCGCAGAGGACGGCTGGGGAGACATTCAGTACTTC

D: TRBD2
V: TRBV11-3
size: once
J: TRBJ2-1
CDR3: CASSHTSGSSYNEQFF
DNA: TGTGCCAGCAGCCATACTAGCGGGAGCTCCTACAATGAGCAGTTCTTC

D: .
V: TRBV5-4
size: .
J: TRBJ2-7
CDR3: CASSSGSDRAYEQYF
DNA: TGTGCCAGCAGCTCCGGGTCGGATCGAGCCTACGAGCAGTACTTC

D: .
V: TRBV18
size: .
J: TRBJ1-1
CDR3: CASSPRDNAEAFF
DNA: TGTGCCAGCTCACCCCGGGACAATGCTGAAGCTTTCTTT

D: .
V: TRBV15
size: .
J: TRBJ1-4
CDR3: CATSRGREKLFF
DNA: TGTGCCACCAGCAGGGGGCGGGAAAAACTGTTTTTT

D: TRBD1
V: TRBV14
size: .
J: TRBJ1-1
CDR3: CASSQETRGRGTEAFF
DNA: TGTGCCAGCAGCCAAGAGACCAGGGGGCGCGGCACTGAAGCTTTCTTT

D: .
V: TRBV28
size: .
J: TRBJ2-1
CDR3: CASGPPTKVNEQFF
DNA: TGTGCCAGCGGTCCACCCACAAAAGTCAATGAGCAGTTCTTC

D: TRBD1
V: TRBV5-1
size: .
J: TRBJ2-7
CDR3: CASSLPLGTGLLKSSYEQYF
DNA: TGCGCCAGCAGCCTACCTCTTGGGACAGGGCTACTCAAGAGCTCCTACGAGCAGTACTTC

D: .
V: TRBV5-1
size: .
J: TRBJ2-1
CDR3: CASSSMRRVPYNEQFF
DNA: TGCGCCAGCAGCTCTATGCGCAGGGTTCCCTACAATGAGCAGTTCTTC

D: TRBD2
V: TRBV6-1
size: .
J: TRBJ2-1
CDR3: CASKPSGNSYNEQFF
DNA: TGTGCCAGCAAACCTAGCGGGAACTCCTACAATGAGCAGTTCTTC

D: .
V: TRBV7-2
size: .
J: TRBJ1-5
CDR3: CASSTRGNQPQHF
DNA: TGTGCCAGCAGCACCCGGGGTAATCAGCCCCAGCATTTT

D: TRBD2
V: TRBV2
size: .
J: TRBJ2-3
CDR3: CASSVPRPDSPTSGREGTDTQYF
DNA: TGTGCCAGCAGTGTTCCTCGACCGGACAGCCCGACTAGCGGGAGGGAGGGCACAGATACGCAGTATTTT

D: .
V: TRBV25-1
size: few
J: TRBJ1-2
CDR3: CASSDDSYNYGYTF
DNA: TGTGCCAGCAGTGACGATTCCTATAACTATGGCTACACCTTC

D: .
V: TRBV27
size: once
J: TRBJ1-5
CDR3: CASSLSAGRGNQPQHF
DNA: TGTGCCAGCAGTTTATCCGCAGGGCGGGGGAATCAGCCCCAGCATTTT

D: TRBD2
V: TRBV28
size: .
J: TRBJ2-1
CDR3: CASSSFSGSRTGEQFF
DNA: TGTGCCAGCAGTTCCTTCAGCGGGAGTCGGACGGGTGAGCAGTTCTTC

D: .
V: TRBV19
size: once
J: TRBJ1-4
CDR3: CASNLQSTNEKLFF
DNA: TGTGCCAGTAACCTACAGTCAACTAATGAAAAACTGTTTTTT

D: TRBD1
V: TRBV7-3
size: .
J: TRBJ2-3
CDR3: CASSHPGTGDRLPSTDTQYF
DNA: TGTGCCAGCAGCCATCCCGGGACAGGGGACAGATTGCCTAGCACAGATACGCAGTATTTT

D: TRBD1
V: TRBV5-1
size: .
J: TRBJ1-4
CDR3: CASSEGQGNEKLFF
DNA: TGCGCCAGCAGCGAGGGACAGGGGAATGAAAAACTGTTTTTT

D: .
V: TRBV5-1
size: .
J: TRBJ1-1
CDR3: CASSRNTGNTEAFF
DNA: TGCGCCAGCAGCCGAAACACAGGGAACACTGAAGCTTTCTTT

D: .
V: TRBV25-1
size: .
J: TRBJ1-2
CDR3: CASSEYEERRANYGYTF
DNA: TGTGCCAGCAGTGAATATGAGGAGAGGCGCGCTAACTATGGCTACACCTTC

D: TRBD2
V: TRBV7-8
size: .
J: TRBJ2-1
CDR3: CASSPGLAPRITSYNEQFF
DNA: TGTGCCAGCAGCCCCGGACTAGCGCCCCGGATAACGTCATACAATGAGCAGTTCTTC

D: TRBD1
V: TRBV19
size: .
J: TRBJ1-5
CDR3: CATDRGVGGQPQHF
DNA: TGTGCCACGGACAGGGGCGTTGGTGGTCAGCCCCAGCATTTT

D: .
V: TRBV7-6
size: .
J: TRBJ2-5
CDR3: CASSILSGNQETQYF
DNA: TGTGCCAGCAGCATTCTAAGCGGCAATCAAGAGACCCAGTACTTC

D: TRBD2
V: TRBV10-3
size: .
J: TRBJ2-1
CDR3: CAISQAGSSYNEQFF
DNA: TGTGCCATCAGCCAAGCGGGGAGCTCCTACAATGAGCAGTTCTTC

D: TRBD1
V: TRBV5-1
size: .
J: TRBJ2-3
CDR3: CASRSRQGKVTDTQYF
DNA: TGCGCCAGCAGATCCAGACAGGGGAAAGTCACAGATACGCAGTATTTT

D: .
V: TRBV27
size: medium-sized
J: TRBJ1-2
CDR3: CASSSRDNYGYTF
DNA: TGTGCCAGCAGTTCCAGGGATAACTATGGCTACACCTTC

D: TRBD1
V: TRBV9
size: .
J: TRBJ2-5
CDR3: CASSAGQGLGRQETQYF
DNA: TGTGCCAGCAGCGCGGGACAGGGGCTCGGGCGCCAAGAGACCCAGTACTTC

D: .
V: TRBV18
size: .
J: TRBJ1-4
CDR3: CASSPRTRATNEKLFF
DNA: TGTGCCAGCTCACCACGGACTCGGGCGACTAATGAAAAACTGTTTTTT

D: TRBD2
V: TRBV30
size: .
J: TRBJ2-3
CDR3: CAWAKGGSADTQYF
DNA: TGTGCCTGGGCTAAGGGCGGGAGCGCAGATACGCAGTATTTT

D: .
V: TRBV29-1
size: .
J: TRBJ2-7
CDR3: CSVGRDEQYF
DNA: TGCAGCGTTGGGAGGGACGAGCAGTACTTC

D: .
V: TRBV7-2
size: .
J: TRBJ2-7
CDR3: CASSLIGSYEQYF
DNA: TGTGCCAGCAGCTTAATCGGCTCCTACGAGCAGTACTTC

D: .
V: TRBV5-1
size: .
J: TRBJ1-1
CDR3: CASSLGGGRGTEAFF
DNA: TGCGCCAGCAGCTTGGGGGGAGGGAGGGGAACTGAAGCTTTCTTT

D: .
V: TRBV19
size: few
J: TRBJ2-5
CDR3: CASRQAGETQYF
DNA: TGTGCCAGTAGACAAGCGGGAGAGACCCAGTACTTC

D: .
V: TRBV19
size: .
J: TRBJ2-7
CDR3: CASSKVQGIYEQYF
DNA: TGTGCCAGTAGTAAGGTTCAGGGTATCTACGAGCAGTACTTC

D: .
V: TRBV30
size: .
J: TRBJ1-1
CDR3: CAWSGQGYTEAFF
DNA: TGTGCCTGGAGTGGGCAGGGGTACACTGAAGCTTTCTTT

D: TRBD1
V: TRBV7-9
size: .
J: TRBJ1-6
CDR3: CASSQTTGGATPLHF
DNA: TGTGCCAGCAGCCAAACTACAGGGGGCGCGACACCCCTCCACTTT

D: TRBD1
V: TRBV10-2
size: .
J: TRBJ1-5
CDR3: CASSEWDSHNQPQHF
DNA: TGCGCCAGCAGTGAATGGGACAGCCATAATCAGCCCCAGCATTTT

D: .
V: TRBV19
size: .
J: TRBJ2-7
CDR3: CASTVAEGSYEQYF
DNA: TGTGCCAGTACGGTAGCGGAGGGCTCCTACGAGCAGTACTTC

D: TRBD1
V: TRBV28
size: .
J: TRBJ1-2
CDR3: CASSLDRGRLLGGYTF
DNA: TGTGCCAGCAGTTTGGACAGGGGGCGCCTCCTAGGTGGCTACACCTTC